A selection of T cell receptor beta chains follows, all from one sample in a study of blood T cell repertoires in COVID-19. TCRdb's copy holds only in-frame clones and misses some; the assay was immunoSEQ multiplex PCR. Of 55,000 to 80,000 clones in the sample, around 80% were seen once. Input material: peripheral blood. The receptor source for this set is a human donor in a cohort sampled during active COVID-19. CDR3s include the opening cysteine and the closing phenylalanine or tryptophan. The D gene is left open where the match is weak. The size field is filled for only some rows; it gives once, few, many or a size class.

J	size	V	D	DNA	CDR3
TRBJ2-7	NA	TRBV7-9	NA	TGTGCCAGCAGCTTTGAGGTCTACGAGCAGTACTTC	CASSFEVYEQYF
TRBJ2-7	NA	TRBV28	TRBD1	TGTGCCAGCAGTTTACGGGGACAGGTCTACGAGCAGTACTTC	CASSLRGQVYEQYF
TRBJ2-6	NA	TRBV4-3	NA	TGCGCCAGCAGCCAGGACTGGGCCGAACTCTTCTCTGGGGCCAACGTCCTGACTTTC	CASSQDWAELFSGANVLTF
TRBJ2-3	NA	TRBV6-2/TRBV6-3	NA	TGTGCCAGCAGTTACTCTAGCGGCCAGTCAGATACGCAGTATTTT	CASSYSSGQSDTQYF
TRBJ2-2	NA	TRBV6-5	NA	TGTGCCAGCAGTTACGTCCCCTCCGGGGAGCTGTTTTTT	CASSYVPSGELFF
TRBJ2-1	few	TRBV27	NA	TGTGCCAGCAGTACCGGGGTGATCTACTACAATGAGCAGTTCTTC	CASSTGVIYYNEQFF
TRBJ2-1	NA	TRBV6-1	TRBD1	TGTGCCAGCAGTGGCCGGGACAGGGGGCCCCTAATGTCCTACAATGAGCAGTTCTTC	CASSGRDRGPLMSYNEQFF
TRBJ2-5	NA	TRBV27	TRBD1	TGTGCCAGCAGCCGGGGACAGGGGGACGGGAGAGGTCGGCAAGAGACCCAGTACTTC	CASSRGQGDGRGRQETQYF
TRBJ2-2	NA	TRBV6-2/TRBV6-3	NA	TGTGCCAGCAGTTACTCGATCGGACAGAACACCGGGGAGCTGTTTTTT	CASSYSIGQNTGELFF
TRBJ1-3	NA	TRBV30	NA	TGTGCCTGGAGTGCTGCCCGTACCTACCGCTCTGGAAACACCATATATTTT	CAWSAARTYRSGNTIYF
TRBJ1-1	NA	TRBV6-5	NA	TGTGCCAGCAGTTCGGGACTGAGTAACACTGAAGCTTTCTTT	CASSSGLSNTEAFF
TRBJ1-1	few	TRBV18	TRBD1	TGTGCCAGCTCACTGGGACAGATGAACACTGAAGCTTTCTTT	CASSLGQMNTEAFF
TRBJ2-3	NA	TRBV7-9	TRBD2	TGTGCCAGCAGTTCCTTAGCGGGAGGGCAGGGAGATACGCAGTATTTT	CASSSLAGGQGDTQYF
TRBJ2-7	NA	TRBV28	TRBD1	TGTGCCAGCGGATGGCAGGGGGCGACTGACTACGAGCAGTACTTC	CASGWQGATDYEQYF
TRBJ1-4	NA	TRBV27	NA	TGTGCCAGCAGTCTTGGGGCCAGGTTTGGGGAAAAACTGTTTTTT	CASSLGARFGEKLFF
TRBJ2-1	NA	TRBV30	NA	TGTGCCTGGAGTAGGGGCAATGAGCAGTTCTTC	CAWSRGNEQFF
TRBJ2-2	NA	TRBV6-2/TRBV6-3	NA	TGTGCCAGCAGCCCCCAAGTGAGGGACACCGGGGAGCTGTTTTTT	CASSPQVRDTGELFF
TRBJ2-5	NA	TRBV6-5	TRBD2	TGTGCCAGCAGTCGCGGGAGTTTGGAGACCCAGTACTTC	CASSRGSLETQYF
TRBJ2-7	medium-sized	TRBV7-2	NA	TGTGCCAGCAGCTTGGGGTTGGGGCAGGCCTACGAGCAGTACTTC	CASSLGLGQAYEQYF
TRBJ2-4	few	TRBV7-2	TRBD1	TGTGCCAGCAGCTCGCACAGGGGGACCAAAAACATTCAGTACTTC	CASSSHRGTKNIQYF
TRBJ1-1	NA	TRBV9	NA	TGTGCCAGCAGCGCGGGGGGAACTGAAGCTTTCTTT	CASSAGGTEAFF
TRBJ2-7	NA	TRBV10-3	NA	TGTGCCATAGGGGACGGGGGTGCGTACGAGCAGTACTTC	CAIGDGGAYEQYF
TRBJ2-1	NA	TRBV15	NA	TGTGCCACCAGCTTCCGTGGGGGAGGAAACAATGAGCAGTTCTTC	CATSFRGGGNNEQFF
TRBJ2-5	NA	TRBV5-6	TRBD1	TGTGCCAGCAGCCCCGGACAGGGCCAAGAGACCCAGTACTTC	CASSPGQGQETQYF
TRBJ2-1	NA	TRBV19	NA	TGTGCCAGTAGTATAGTTCTTTTTAGGGGTAAGCAGTTCTTC	CASSIVLFRGKQFF
TRBJ2-3	NA	TRBV5-8	TRBD2	TGTGCCAGCAGCTTGGTACTAGCGAGGGATACGCAGTATTTT	CASSLVLARDTQYF
TRBJ2-7	NA	TRBV6-1	NA	TGTGCCAGCAGTGAATTCGGCCCGGAGGAGCAGTACTTC	CASSEFGPEEQYF
TRBJ2-7	NA	TRBV19	NA	TGTGCCAGTAGTGGACTAGTGGGGGGCGACTCCTACGAGCAGTACTTC	CASSGLVGGDSYEQYF
TRBJ2-1	NA	TRBV28	TRBD1	TGTGCCAGCAGTTCCCCGGGACAGAAATACAATGAGCAGTTCTTC	CASSSPGQKYNEQFF
TRBJ2-7	NA	TRBV9	TRBD2	TGTGCCAGCAGCGTAGCGGCGGGAGTACCCCACGAGCAGTACTTC	CASSVAAGVPHEQYF
TRBJ1-6	NA	TRBV18	NA	TGTGCCAGCTCCCAGGACTTTAGCTCCTATAATTCACCCCTCCACTTT	CASSQDFSSYNSPLHF
TRBJ2-1	few	TRBV10-3	TRBD2	TGTGCCATCAGAGCGGGAGGGTACAATGAGCAGTTCTTC	CAIRAGGYNEQFF
TRBJ1-3	few	TRBV30	TRBD1	TGTGCCTGGAGCGGACAGGTAATCTCTGGAAACACCATATATTTT	CAWSGQVISGNTIYF
TRBJ2-5	NA	TRBV28	NA	TGTGCCAGCAGTTCCGGGAGACTACAAGAGACCCAGTACTTC	CASSSGRLQETQYF
TRBJ2-5	NA	TRBV10-3	NA	TGTGCCATCAGTGAGTCGTCAGGGGGGCAAGAGACCCAGTACTTC	CAISESSGGQETQYF
TRBJ2-7	NA	TRBV27	NA	TGTGCCAGCAGTTCGGACAGTACCTACGAGCAGTACTTC	CASSSDSTYEQYF
TRBJ2-7	NA	TRBV18	TRBD1	TGTGCCAGCTCACCCTCAGACAGGGTCCACGAGCAGTACTTC	CASSPSDRVHEQYF